This TCR beta chain came from a study of blood T cell repertoires in COVID-19. Generated by immunoSEQ multiplex PCR, the TCRdb table keeps only in-frame clones and is missing some. The sample has about 160,000 clones; roughly 85% are singletons. The CDR3 extends over 19 amino acids. Germline-derived CDR1 and CDR2 are SGHTA and FQGNSA. The ends lost 2 bases at V and 7 bases at J; junction bases unmatched: 15. This sequence was found in a human donor with acute or convalescent COVID-19. The donor label of this sample is uncertain. The chain combines TRBV7-2 with TRBJ2-3; 13 nucleotides agree with TRBD2. Sequenced: peripheral blood. CDR3: CASSLSQLAGGVARYTQYF. In nucleotides, the CDR3 is TGTGCCAGCAGCTTATCCCAACTAGCGGGGGGGGTAGCACGGTATACGCAGTATTTT.